Listed here are 5 T cell receptor beta chains from one sample, sequenced in a study of somatic mutations in cytotoxic T cells in rheumatoid arthritis. Profiling relied on immunoSEQ multiplex PCR, and the TCRdb table lists in-frame clones only, not all of them. The table shows about 10,000 clones, with roughly 90% occurring only once. Material: CD4+ T cells sorted from blood. These receptor sequences come from a woman between 18 and 30 years old with rheumatoid arthritis.

The chain joins TRBV30 to TRBJ1-5, with 7 positions matching TRBD1. Per the germline V gene, CDR1 is GTSNPN and CDR2 is SVGIG (reference sequence). There are 14 residues in the CDR3. V lost 5 bases to trimming and J lost 6 bases; unmatched junction nucleotides: 10. CDR3 in DNA: TGTGCCTGGTCGCAGGGGGTTCTGGGTCAGCCCCAGCATTTT. Translated: CAWSQGVLGQPQHF.

DNA for the CDR3: TGTGCCAGCGGGGACTCTAGCACAGATACGCAGTATTTT. Its protein is CASGDSSTDTQYF. V gene TRBV28 combines with J gene TRBJ2-3; a possible D gene is TRBD2 (6 bases). Germline lookup yields CDR1 MDHEN and CDR2 SYDVKM. CDR3 size: 13 residues. The V gene lost 8 bases and the J gene lost 0 bases, with 9 bases spanning the gap.

The chain links TRBV14 to TRBJ2-5, with D uncertain. With 1 base removed from V and 3 bases from J, the gap between germline ends came to 24 bases. Germline V gives CDR1 SGHDN, CDR2 FVKESK. CDR3 length: 19 residues. The DNA of the CDR3 is TGTGCCAGCAGCCAAGGATCTTTACCTTTGGGCGAGTCAAAAGAGACCCAGTACTTC. Protein: CASSQGSLPLGESKETQYF.

This clone showed up just a few times. V and J are TRBV30 and TRBJ2-1, with 14 bases matching TRBD2. The J segment lost 5 bases and the V segment lost 2 bases, leaving 2 bases of the junction unmatched. The CDR3 consists of 15 residues. The V gene's germline CDR1 is GTSNPN and CDR2 SVGIG (reference sequence). CDR3 region: CAWSRLAGGDNEQFF. In nucleotides, the CDR3 is TGTGCCTGGAGTAGACTAGCGGGAGGGGACAATGAGCAGTTCTTC.

The chain recombines TRBV10-3 with TRBJ2-5, with 12 bases fitting TRBD2. Trimming removed 0 bases from V and 3 bases from J; junction bases left unmatched: 2. This CDR3 has 16 amino acids. Germline lookup yields CDR1 ENHRY and CDR2 SYGVKD. The DNA for the CDR3 is TGTGCCATCAGTGAGTCGGGACTAGCGGGTAAAGAGACCCAGTACTTC. This translates into CAISESGLAGKETQYF.